This T cell receptor beta chain was documented in a study of T-cell memory formation after mild COVID-19. Details on this clonotype: Its cognate antigen is unknown.

Study outcomes and limitations: The second-wave clones peaking on day 37 were not confirmed as SARS-CoV-2-specific. Memory sampled before infection contained some responding clones, suggesting cross-reactive memory joined.

The CDR3 contains 10 residues. Trimming removed 6 bases at V and 14 bases at J, with 13 bases between. The germline gives CDR1 LNHDA, CDR2 SQIVND (reference sequence). cDNA libraries for TCR alpha and TCR beta, carrying sample barcodes and UMIs, came from 5'RACE with constant-segment primers. A single record per CDR3 protein comes from TCRdb applying MiXCR to the 5' RACE reads. The profile shows roughly 350,000 distinct CDR3 sequences, 25% to 30% of them singletons. The rearrangement uses TRBV19 and TRBJ1-2; D is unresolved. The origin of this receptor is an adult woman who had mild COVID-19 (a few samples of this study predate the infection). Cell type and time point are not known. Sequencing was carried out using PBMCs or a T cell subset sorted from them (not recorded which). The CDR3 is CASRAAFVTF. CDR3 DNA: TGTGCCAGTAGGGCAGCTTTCGTTACCTTC.